This TCR beta chain was recovered during a study of cytomegalovirus exposure and HLA in healthy donors. Whole-study results and caveats: The study listed around 150 cytomegalovirus-associated TCR beta chains. It was reported that the classifier diagnosed cytomegalovirus status with high specificity and sensitivity in both the original and validation cohorts.

The data were produced by immunoSEQ multiplex PCR, yet TCRdb's version contains in-frame clones alone and is incomplete. In the table there are fewer than 90,000 clones, about 96% of which are singletons. From the roughly 120-subject validation cohort, which was separate from the roughly 620-subject first cohort, the donors were drawn. The V gene lost 3 bases and the J gene lost 9 bases, with 15 bases spanning the gap. This CDR3 comprises 14 residues. Germline V lookup: CDR1 SGHVS, CDR2 FQNEAQ. Only one count was recorded for this clone. No antigen is known for it. The gene calls are TRBV7-8 and TRBJ2-1; a weak D match, TRBD2 (6 bases). Sequenced material: PBMCs. The clonotype was recovered from a man aged 18 to 30 in good health and CMV-seropositive. The CDR3 DNA follows: TGTGCCAGCAGCTTTCAGCCAACCGGGGGTGAGCAGTTCTTC. The encoded protein is CASSFQPTGGEQFF.